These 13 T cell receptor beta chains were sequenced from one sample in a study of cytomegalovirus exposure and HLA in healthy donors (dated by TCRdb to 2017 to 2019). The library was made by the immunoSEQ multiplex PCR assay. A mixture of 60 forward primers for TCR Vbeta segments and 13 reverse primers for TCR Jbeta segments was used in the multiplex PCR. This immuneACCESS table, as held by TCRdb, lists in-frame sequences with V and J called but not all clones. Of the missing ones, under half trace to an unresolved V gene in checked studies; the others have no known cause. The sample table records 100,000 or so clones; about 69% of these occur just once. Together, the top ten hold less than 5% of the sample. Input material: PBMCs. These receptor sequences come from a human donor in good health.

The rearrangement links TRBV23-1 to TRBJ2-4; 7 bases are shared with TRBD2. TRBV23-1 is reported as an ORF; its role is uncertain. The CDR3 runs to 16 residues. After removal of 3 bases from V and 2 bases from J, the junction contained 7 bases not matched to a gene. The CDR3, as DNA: TGCGCCAGCAGTCACGAGGGGAGGGGAACCAAAAACATTCAGTACTTC. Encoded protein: CASSHEGRGTKNIQYF.

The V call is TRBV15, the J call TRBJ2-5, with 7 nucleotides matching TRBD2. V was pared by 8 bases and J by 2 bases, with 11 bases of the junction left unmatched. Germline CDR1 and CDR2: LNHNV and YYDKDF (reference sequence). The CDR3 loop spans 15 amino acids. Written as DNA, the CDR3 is TGTGCCACCGGACCTAGCCGGACTAGGCAAGAGACCCAGTACTTC. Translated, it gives CATGPSRTRQETQYF.

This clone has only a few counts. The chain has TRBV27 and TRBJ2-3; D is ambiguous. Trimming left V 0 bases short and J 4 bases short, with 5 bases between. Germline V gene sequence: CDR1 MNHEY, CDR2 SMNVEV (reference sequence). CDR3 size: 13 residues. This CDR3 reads CASSLSISDTQYF. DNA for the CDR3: TGTGCCAGCAGTTTATCTATCTCAGATACGCAGTATTTT.

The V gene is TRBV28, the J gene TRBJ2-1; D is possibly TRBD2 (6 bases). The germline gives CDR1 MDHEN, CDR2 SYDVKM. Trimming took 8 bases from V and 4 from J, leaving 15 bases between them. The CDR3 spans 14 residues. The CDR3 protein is CASLGLTQYNEQFF. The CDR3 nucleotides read TGTGCCAGCCTGGGACTCACTCAATACAATGAGCAGTTCTTC.

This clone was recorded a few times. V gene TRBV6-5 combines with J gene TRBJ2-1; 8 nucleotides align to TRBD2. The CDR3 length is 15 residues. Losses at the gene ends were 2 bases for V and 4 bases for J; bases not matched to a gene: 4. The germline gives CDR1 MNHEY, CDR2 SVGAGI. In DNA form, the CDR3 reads TGTGCCAGCAGTTACGTTGCGGGAGGATACAATGAGCAGTTCTTC. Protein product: CASSYVAGGYNEQFF.

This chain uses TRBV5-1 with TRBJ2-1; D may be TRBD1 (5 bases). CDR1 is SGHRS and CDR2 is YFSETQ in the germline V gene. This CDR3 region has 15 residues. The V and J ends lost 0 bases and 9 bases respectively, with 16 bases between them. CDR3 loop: CASSLAMKGNSEQFF. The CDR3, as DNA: TGCGCCAGCAGCTTGGCCATGAAGGGGAACAGTGAGCAGTTCTTC.

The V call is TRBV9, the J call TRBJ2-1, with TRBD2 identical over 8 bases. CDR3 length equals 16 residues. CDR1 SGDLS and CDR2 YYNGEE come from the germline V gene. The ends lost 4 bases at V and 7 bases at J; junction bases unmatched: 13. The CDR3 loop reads CASSLGPGTRGNEQFF. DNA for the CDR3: TGTGCCAGCAGCTTAGGCCCCGGGACTAGGGGGAATGAGCAGTTCTTC. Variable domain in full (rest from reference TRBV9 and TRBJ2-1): DSGVTQTPKHLITATGQRVTLRCSPRSGDLSVYWYQQSLDQGLQFLIQYYNGEERAKGNILERFSAQQFPDLHSELNLSSLELGDSALYFCASSLGPGTRGNEQFFGPGTRLTVL.

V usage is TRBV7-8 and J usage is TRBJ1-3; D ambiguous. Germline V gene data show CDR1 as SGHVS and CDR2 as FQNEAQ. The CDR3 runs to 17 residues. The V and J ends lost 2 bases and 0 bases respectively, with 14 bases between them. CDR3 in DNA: TGTGCCAGCAGCTTAAATTTGTCACCAGGCTCTGGAAACACCATATATTTT. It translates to CASSLNLSPGSGNTIYF.

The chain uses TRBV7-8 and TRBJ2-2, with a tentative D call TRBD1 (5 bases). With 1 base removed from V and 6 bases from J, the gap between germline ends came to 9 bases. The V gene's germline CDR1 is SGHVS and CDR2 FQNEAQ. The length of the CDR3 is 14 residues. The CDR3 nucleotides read TGTGCCAGCAGCTTAGAGACAGTTCCCGGGGAGCTGTTTTTT. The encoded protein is CASSLETVPGELFF.

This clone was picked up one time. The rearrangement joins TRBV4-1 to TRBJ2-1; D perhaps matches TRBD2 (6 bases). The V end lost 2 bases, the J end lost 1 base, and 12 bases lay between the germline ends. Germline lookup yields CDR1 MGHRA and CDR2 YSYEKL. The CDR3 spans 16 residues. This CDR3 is CASSQSGLESYNEQFF. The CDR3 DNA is TGCGCCAGCAGCCAATCGGGACTCGAGTCCTACAATGAGCAGTTCTTC.

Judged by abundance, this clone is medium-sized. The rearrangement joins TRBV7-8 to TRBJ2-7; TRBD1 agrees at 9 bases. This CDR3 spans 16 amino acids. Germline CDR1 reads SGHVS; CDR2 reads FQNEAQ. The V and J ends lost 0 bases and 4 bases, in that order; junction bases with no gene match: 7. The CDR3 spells CASSLAGSGTGYEQYF. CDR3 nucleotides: TGTGCCAGCAGCTTAGCTGGTTCCGGGACAGGGTACGAGCAGTACTTC.

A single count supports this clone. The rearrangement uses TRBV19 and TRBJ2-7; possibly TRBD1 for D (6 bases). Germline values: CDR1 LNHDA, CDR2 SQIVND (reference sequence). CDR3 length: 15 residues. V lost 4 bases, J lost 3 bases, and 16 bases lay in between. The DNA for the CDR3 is TGTGCCAGTAGTAGCCACTGGGGGCCCAACTACGAGCAGTACTTC. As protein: CASSSHWGPNYEQYF.

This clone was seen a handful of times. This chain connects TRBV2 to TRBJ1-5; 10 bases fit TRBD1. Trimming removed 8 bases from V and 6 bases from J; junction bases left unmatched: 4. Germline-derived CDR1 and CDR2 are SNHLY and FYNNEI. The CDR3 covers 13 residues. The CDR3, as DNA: TGTGCCAGCGGACAGGGGGTTTTTCAGCCCCAGCATTTT. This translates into CASGQGVFQPQHF.